The rows below give T cell receptor beta chains drawn from one sample of a study of cytomegalovirus exposure and HLA in healthy donors. Only in-frame clones appear in the TCRdb table, and some are missing; sequencing was by immunoSEQ multiplex PCR. The sample contains 150,000 to 200,000 clones, around 62% of which appear only once. The specimen sequenced was PBMCs. Source of these receptors: a man aged 40-50 years in good health and CMV-seronegative. CDR3s include the opening cysteine and the closing phenylalanine or tryptophan. A D gene is named only where the DNA matches it firmly.

D gene: TRBD1
V gene: TRBV11-2
CDR3 length: 15
CDR3 protein: CASSLVGTVNEKLFF

D gene: TRBD2
V gene: TRBV5-1
CDR3 length: 15
CDR3 protein: CASSPGAGETDTQYF

D gene: TRBD1
V gene: TRBV27
CDR3 length: 16
CDR3 protein: CASSRGSGQKNTEAFF

D gene: TRBD2
V gene: TRBV7-9
CDR3 length: 16
CDR3 protein: CSSSPGGTINTGELFF

D gene: -
V gene: TRBV11-3
CDR3 length: 14
CDR3 protein: CASSLVSGAGELFF

D gene: -
V gene: TRBV5-1
CDR3 length: 13
CDR3 protein: CASSLDSPDTQYF

D gene: TRBD1
V gene: TRBV27
CDR3 length: 16
CDR3 protein: CASKGQDLSGYSPLHF

D gene: -
V gene: TRBV7-6
CDR3 length: 13
CDR3 protein: CASSTSGSGELFF

D gene: TRBD1
V gene: TRBV5-5
CDR3 length: 15
CDR3 protein: CASSYQRTGLNEQYF

D gene: TRBD1
V gene: TRBV7-2
CDR3 length: 16
CDR3 protein: CASSLMGTGGLYEQYF

D gene: -
V gene: TRBV6-5
CDR3 length: 15
CDR3 protein: CASSANRVENTEAFF

D gene: TRBD1
V gene: TRBV5-5
CDR3 length: 15
CDR3 protein: CASSLVLGTATEAFF

D gene: TRBD1
V gene: TRBV27
CDR3 length: 15
CDR3 protein: CASSLGTGVGEKLFF

D gene: -
V gene: TRBV30
CDR3 length: 15
CDR3 protein: CAWSVGGPVNTEAFF

D gene: TRBD1
V gene: TRBV6-5
CDR3 length: 15
CDR3 protein: CASSYRDRTYNEQFF

D gene: TRBD2
V gene: TRBV5-1
CDR3 length: 14
CDR3 protein: CASSFLREGETQYF

D gene: TRBD1
V gene: TRBV7-2
CDR3 length: 15
CDR3 protein: CASSLRGTAKETQYF

D gene: TRBD1
V gene: TRBV28
CDR3 length: 13
CDR3 protein: CASSGTGESSYTF

D gene: -
V gene: TRBV7-9
CDR3 length: 15
CDR3 protein: CASSYATDRNTEAFF

D gene: -
V gene: TRBV2
CDR3 length: 15
CDR3 protein: CASSEQLLSGNTIYF

D gene: TRBD2
V gene: TRBV4-2
CDR3 length: 16
CDR3 protein: CASSQVSGGGQETQYF

D gene: -
V gene: TRBV11-2
CDR3 length: 15
CDR3 protein: CASRRGDTEGRGYTF

D gene: TRBD2
V gene: TRBV5-1
CDR3 length: 14
CDR3 protein: CASSKREGTDTQYF

D gene: TRBD1
V gene: TRBV2
CDR3 length: 14
CDR3 protein: CASTVEPGTGPAFF

D gene: TRBD2
V gene: TRBV29-1
CDR3 length: 15
CDR3 protein: CSADGTGGPGETQYF

D gene: TRBD2
V gene: TRBV10-3
CDR3 length: 15
CDR3 protein: CAISRISGSRNEQFF

D gene: -
V gene: TRBV6-1
CDR3 length: 14
CDR3 protein: CASSERSGNSPLHF

D gene: TRBD1
V gene: TRBV5-4
CDR3 length: 14
CDR3 protein: CASSLAGPGGKLFF

D gene: -
V gene: TRBV25-1
CDR3 length: 11
CDR3 protein: CASSGSQEQYF

D gene: TRBD1
V gene: TRBV28
CDR3 length: 21
CDR3 protein: CASSLKGGTGPNLANTGELFF

D gene: TRBD1
V gene: TRBV19
CDR3 length: 14
CDR3 protein: CASTGSRGTDTQYF

D gene: -
V gene: TRBV27
CDR3 length: 14
CDR3 protein: CASSLAGSSYEQYF

D gene: TRBD1
V gene: TRBV5-1
CDR3 length: 16
CDR3 protein: CASSLAAGGQALGYTF

D gene: TRBD1
V gene: TRBV19
CDR3 length: 16
CDR3 protein: CASSPPGTGLSNEQFF

D gene: -
V gene: TRBV19
CDR3 length: 15
CDR3 protein: CASSYTGLDTGELFF

D gene: TRBD2
V gene: TRBV11-2
CDR3 length: 14
CDR3 protein: CASSFSGSSNEQFF

D gene: -
V gene: TRBV7-9
CDR3 length: 13
CDR3 protein: CASSITSTDTQYF

D gene: TRBD2
V gene: TRBV6-1
CDR3 length: 15
CDR3 protein: CASRGTSGAWNEQFF

D gene: -
V gene: TRBV27
CDR3 length: 16
CDR3 protein: CASSFQVPLAKNIQYF

D gene: TRBD2
V gene: TRBV30
CDR3 length: 18
CDR3 protein: CAWSDLLAGGLYDNEQFF

D gene: TRBD2
V gene: TRBV7-2
CDR3 length: 15
CDR3 protein: CASSLVSSGSDEQFF

D gene: -
V gene: TRBV6-5
CDR3 length: 13
CDR3 protein: CASSRTENTEAFF

D gene: -
V gene: TRBV5-6
CDR3 length: 18
CDR3 protein: CASSSYLRAEVAKNIQYF

D gene: TRBD1
V gene: TRBV7-2
CDR3 length: 13
CDR3 protein: CASHGQGTDTQYF